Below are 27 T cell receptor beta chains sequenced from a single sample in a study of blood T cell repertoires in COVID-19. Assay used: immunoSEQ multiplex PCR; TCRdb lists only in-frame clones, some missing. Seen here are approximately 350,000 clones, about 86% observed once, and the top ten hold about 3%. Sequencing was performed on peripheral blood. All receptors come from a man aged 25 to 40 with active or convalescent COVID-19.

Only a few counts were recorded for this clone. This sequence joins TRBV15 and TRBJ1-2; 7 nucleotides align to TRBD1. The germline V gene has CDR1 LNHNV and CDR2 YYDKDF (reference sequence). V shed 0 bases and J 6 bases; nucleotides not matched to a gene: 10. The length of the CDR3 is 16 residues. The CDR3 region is CATSRDRLAGGDGYTF. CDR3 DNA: TGTGCCACCAGCAGAGATCGGTTGGCAGGGGGTGATGGCTACACCTTC.

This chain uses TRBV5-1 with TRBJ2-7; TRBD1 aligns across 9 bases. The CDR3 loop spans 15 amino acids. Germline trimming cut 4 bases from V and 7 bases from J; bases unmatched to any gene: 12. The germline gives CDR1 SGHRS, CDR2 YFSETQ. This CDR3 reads CASSMGDRAKLEQYF. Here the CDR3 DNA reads TGCGCCAGCAGCATGGGGGACAGGGCCAAATTAGAGCAGTACTTC.

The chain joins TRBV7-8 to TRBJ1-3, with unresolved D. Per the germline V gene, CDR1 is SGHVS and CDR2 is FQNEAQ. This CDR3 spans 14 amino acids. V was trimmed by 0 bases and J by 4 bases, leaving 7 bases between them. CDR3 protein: CASSLAGVGNTIYF. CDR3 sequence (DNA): TGTGCCAGCAGCTTAGCGGGCGTGGGAAACACCATATATTTT. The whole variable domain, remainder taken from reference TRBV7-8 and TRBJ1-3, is GAGVSQSPRYKVAKRGQDVALRCDPISGHVSLFWYQQALGQGPEFLTYFQNEAQLDKSGLPSDRFFAERPEGSVSTLKIQRTQQEDSAVYLCASSLAGVGNTIYFGEGSWLTVV.

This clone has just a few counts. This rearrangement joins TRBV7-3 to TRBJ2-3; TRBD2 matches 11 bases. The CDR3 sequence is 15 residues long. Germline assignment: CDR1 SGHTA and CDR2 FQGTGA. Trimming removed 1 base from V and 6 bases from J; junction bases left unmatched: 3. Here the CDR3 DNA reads TGTGCCAGCAGCTTAAATAGCGGGAGGGGCGATACGCAGTATTTT. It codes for CASSLNSGRGDTQYF. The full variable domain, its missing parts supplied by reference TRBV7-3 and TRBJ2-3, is GAGVSQTPSNKVTEKGKYVELRCDPISGHTALYWYRQSLGQGPEFLIYFQGTGAADDSGLPNDRFFAVRPEGSVSTLKIQRTERGDSAVYLCASSLNSGRGDTQYFGPGTRLTVL.

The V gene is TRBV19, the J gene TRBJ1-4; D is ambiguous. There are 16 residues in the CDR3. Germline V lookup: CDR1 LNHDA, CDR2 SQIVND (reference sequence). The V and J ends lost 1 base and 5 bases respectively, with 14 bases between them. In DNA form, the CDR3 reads TGTGCCAGTAGTATAGCATATAACAGCCGGAATGAAAAACTGTTTTTT. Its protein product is CASSIAYNSRNEKLFF.

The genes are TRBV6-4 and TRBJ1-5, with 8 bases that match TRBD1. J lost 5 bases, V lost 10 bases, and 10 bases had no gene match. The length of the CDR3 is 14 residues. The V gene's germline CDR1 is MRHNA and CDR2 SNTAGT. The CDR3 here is CANRTGKEDQPQHF. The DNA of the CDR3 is TGTGCCAACCGGACAGGGAAGGAGGATCAGCCCCAGCATTTT.

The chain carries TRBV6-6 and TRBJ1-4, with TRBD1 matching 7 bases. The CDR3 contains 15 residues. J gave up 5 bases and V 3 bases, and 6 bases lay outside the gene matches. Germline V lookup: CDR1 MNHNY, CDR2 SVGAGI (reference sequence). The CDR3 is CASSYSGQLNEKLFF. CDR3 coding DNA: TGTGCCAGCAGTTATTCGGGACAGTTGAATGAAAAACTGTTTTTT.

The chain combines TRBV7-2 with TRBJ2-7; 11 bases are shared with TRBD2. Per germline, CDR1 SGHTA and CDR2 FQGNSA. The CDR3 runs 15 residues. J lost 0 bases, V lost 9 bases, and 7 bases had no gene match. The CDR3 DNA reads TGTGCCAGTAGAAGACTAGCGGGGAGCTCCTACGAGCAGTACTTC. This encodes CASRRLAGSSYEQYF.

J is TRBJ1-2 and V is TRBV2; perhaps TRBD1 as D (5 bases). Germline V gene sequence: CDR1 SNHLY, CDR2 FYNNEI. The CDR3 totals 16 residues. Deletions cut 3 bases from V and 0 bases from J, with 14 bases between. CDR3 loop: CASSDNRLNANYGYTF. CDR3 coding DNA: TGTGCCAGCAGTGACAACAGGCTAAATGCTAACTATGGCTACACCTTC.

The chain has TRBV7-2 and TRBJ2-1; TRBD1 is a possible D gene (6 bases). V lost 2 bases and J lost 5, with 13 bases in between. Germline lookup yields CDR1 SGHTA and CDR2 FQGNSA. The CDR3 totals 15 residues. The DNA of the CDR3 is TGTGCCAGCAGCTTATCGGCAGGGGAGCACAATGAGCAGTTCTTC. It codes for CASSLSAGEHNEQFF.

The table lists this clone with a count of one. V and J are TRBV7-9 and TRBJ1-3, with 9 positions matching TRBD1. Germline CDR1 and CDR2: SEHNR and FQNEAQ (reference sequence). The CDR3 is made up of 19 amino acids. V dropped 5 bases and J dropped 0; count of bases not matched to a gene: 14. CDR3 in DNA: TGTGCCAGCAGCCCCCGGGACAGGGAATATGCTTTCTCTGGAAACACCATATATTTT. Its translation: CASSPRDREYAFSGNTIYF.

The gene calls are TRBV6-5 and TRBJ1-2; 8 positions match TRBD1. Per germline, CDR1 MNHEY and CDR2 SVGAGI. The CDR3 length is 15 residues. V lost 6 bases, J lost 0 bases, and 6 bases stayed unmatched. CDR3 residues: CASRQQGGANYGYTF. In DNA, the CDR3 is TGTGCCAGCAGGCAACAGGGGGGCGCTAACTATGGCTACACCTTC.

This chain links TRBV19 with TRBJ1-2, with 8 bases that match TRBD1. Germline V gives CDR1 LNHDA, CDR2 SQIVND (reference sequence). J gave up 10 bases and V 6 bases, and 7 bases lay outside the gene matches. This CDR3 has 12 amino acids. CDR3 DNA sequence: TGTGCCAGTAGATCCCCAGGGGGCGTCTACACCTTC. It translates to CASRSPGGVYTF.

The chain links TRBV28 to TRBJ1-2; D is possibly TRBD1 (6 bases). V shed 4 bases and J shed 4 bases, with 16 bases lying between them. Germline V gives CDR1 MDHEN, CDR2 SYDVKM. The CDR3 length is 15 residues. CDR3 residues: CASSSPRTDVYGYTF. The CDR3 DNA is TGTGCCAGCAGTTCTCCTCGGACAGATGTCTATGGCTACACCTTC.

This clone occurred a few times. Here the CDR3 reads CASSRTPEDEQYF. In nucleotides, the CDR3 is TGTGCCAGCAGCAGGACCCCGGAGGACGAGCAGTACTTC. The chain links TRBV7-7 to TRBJ2-7; TRBD2 is a possible D gene (5 bases). This CDR3 comprises 13 residues. Germline CDR1 is SSHAT and CDR2 is FNYEAQ (reference sequence). With 5 bases removed from V and 5 bases from J, the gap between germline ends came to 13 bases.

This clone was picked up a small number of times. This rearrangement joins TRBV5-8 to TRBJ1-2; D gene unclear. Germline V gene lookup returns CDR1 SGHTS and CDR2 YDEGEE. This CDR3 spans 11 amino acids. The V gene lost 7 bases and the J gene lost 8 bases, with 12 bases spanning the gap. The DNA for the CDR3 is TGTGCCAGCTTGAGGACGGGGGGCTACACCTTC. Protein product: CASLRTGGYTF.

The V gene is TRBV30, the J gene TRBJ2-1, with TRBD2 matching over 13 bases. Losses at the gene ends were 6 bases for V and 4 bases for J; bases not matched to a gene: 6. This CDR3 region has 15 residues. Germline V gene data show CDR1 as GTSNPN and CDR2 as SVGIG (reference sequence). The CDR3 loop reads CACGKGLAGYNEQFF. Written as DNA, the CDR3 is TGTGCCTGTGGAAAGGGACTAGCGGGATACAATGAGCAGTTCTTC.

CDR3 coding DNA: TGTGCCAGCAGCCGGGACAGGGAGGTAAATGAGCAGTTCTTC. It encodes CASSRDREVNEQFF. J is TRBJ2-1 and V is TRBV11-1; 9 nucleotides agree with TRBD1. The length of the CDR3 is 14 residues. The J segment lost 7 bases and the V segment lost 5 bases, leaving 6 bases of the junction unmatched. Germline V gene data show CDR1 as SGHAT and CDR2 as FQDESV (reference sequence).

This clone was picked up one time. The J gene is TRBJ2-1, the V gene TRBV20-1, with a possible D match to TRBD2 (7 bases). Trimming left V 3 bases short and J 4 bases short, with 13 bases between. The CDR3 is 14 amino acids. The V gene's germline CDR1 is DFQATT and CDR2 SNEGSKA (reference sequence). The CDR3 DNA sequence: TGCAGTGCTAGTGCTGGGGGGGCTTACAATGAGCAGTTCTTC. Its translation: CSASAGGAYNEQFF.

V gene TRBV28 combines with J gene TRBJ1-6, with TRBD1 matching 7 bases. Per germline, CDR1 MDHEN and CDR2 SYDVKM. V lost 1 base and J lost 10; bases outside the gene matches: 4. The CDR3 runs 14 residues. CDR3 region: CASSLYRGESPLHF. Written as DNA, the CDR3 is TGTGCCAGCAGTTTATACAGGGGAGAGTCACCCCTCCACTTT. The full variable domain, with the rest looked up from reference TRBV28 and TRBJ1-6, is DVKVTQSSRYLVKRTGEKVFLECVQDMDHENMFWYRQDPGLGLRLIYFSYDVKMKEKGDIPEGYSVSREKKERFSLILESASTNQTSMYLCASSLYRGESPLHFGNGTRLTVT.

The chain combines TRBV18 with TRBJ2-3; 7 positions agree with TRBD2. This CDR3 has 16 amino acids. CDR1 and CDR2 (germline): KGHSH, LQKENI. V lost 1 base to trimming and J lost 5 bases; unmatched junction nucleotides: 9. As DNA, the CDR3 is TGTGCCAGCTCACCACGTACGGGGGGAGGCGGAGATACGCAGTATTTT. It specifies CASSPRTGGGGDTQYF.

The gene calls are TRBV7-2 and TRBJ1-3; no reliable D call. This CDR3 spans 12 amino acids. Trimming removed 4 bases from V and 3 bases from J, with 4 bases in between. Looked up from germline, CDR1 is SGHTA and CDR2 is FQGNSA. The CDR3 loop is CASSSNGNTIYF. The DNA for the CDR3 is TGTGCCAGCAGCTCTAATGGAAACACCATATATTTT.

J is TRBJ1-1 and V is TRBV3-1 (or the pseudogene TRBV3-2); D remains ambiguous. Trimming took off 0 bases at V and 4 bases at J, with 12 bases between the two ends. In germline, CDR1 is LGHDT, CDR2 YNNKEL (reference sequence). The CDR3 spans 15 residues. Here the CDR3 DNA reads TGTGCCAGCAGCCAAGATCCCATAACGGGCACTGAAGCTTTCTTT. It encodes CASSQDPITGTEAFF.

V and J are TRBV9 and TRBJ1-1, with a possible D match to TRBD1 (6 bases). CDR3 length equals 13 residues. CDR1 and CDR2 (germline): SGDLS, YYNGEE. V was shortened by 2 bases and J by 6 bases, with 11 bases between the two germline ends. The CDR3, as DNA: TGTGCCAGCAGCGTGAGCAGGGGTGCTGAAGCTTTCTTT. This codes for CASSVSRGAEAFF.

As DNA, the CDR3 is TGTGCCAGCAGTTACTCGGGCAGGGAAGCTTTCTTT. Its protein is CASSYSGREAFF. J is TRBJ1-1 and V is TRBV6-5; D is uncertain. Deletions cut 0 bases from V and 8 bases from J, with 7 bases between. The germline V gene has CDR1 MNHEY and CDR2 SVGAGI. The CDR3 totals 12 residues.

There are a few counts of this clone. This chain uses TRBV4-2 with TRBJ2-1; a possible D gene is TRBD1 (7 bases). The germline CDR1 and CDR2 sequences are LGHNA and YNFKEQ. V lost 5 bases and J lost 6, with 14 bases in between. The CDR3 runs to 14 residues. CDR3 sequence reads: CASSDQGGGNEQFF. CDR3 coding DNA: TGTGCCAGCAGCGACCAGGGGGGAGGCAATGAGCAGTTCTTC.

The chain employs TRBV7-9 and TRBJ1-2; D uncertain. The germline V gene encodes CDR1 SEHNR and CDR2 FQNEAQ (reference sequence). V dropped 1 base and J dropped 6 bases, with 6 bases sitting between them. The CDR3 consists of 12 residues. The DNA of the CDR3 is TGTGCCAGCAGCTTAGATTACAATGGCTACACCTTC. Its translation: CASSLDYNGYTF.